This section outlines one T cell receptor (beta chain) sequence together with its context. The data stem from a study of shared clonotypes between healthy human individuals. The input for sorted-subset replicate PCRs was 200 to 250 ng DNA, some 30,000 T cell genomes. The method was immunoSEQ multiplex PCR; TCRdb's version includes in-frame clones alone and lacks a portion of them. Here the sample spans approximately 1.5 million clones, 95% to 99% being singletons. This sequence was found in a man aged 30 to 45 in good health. The sequenced sample was naive CD4+ T cells sorted from blood. The subset denotes: CD45RA+ positively selected.

CDR3 amino acids: CASSVQAGRPYSNQPQHF. The CDR3 nucleotides are TGTGCCAGCAGTGTCCAGGCGGGGCGCCCATATAGCAATCAGCCCCAGCATTTT. The V and J genes are TRBV2 and TRBJ1-5, with D possibly being TRBD1 (5 bases). The V gene lost 4 bases and the J gene lost 0 bases, with 19 bases spanning the gap. Germline assignment: CDR1 SNHLY and CDR2 FYNNEI. The CDR3 runs to 18 residues.